Listed here are 11 T cell receptor beta chains from one sample, sequenced in a study of vaccination and CD4 T cells after COVID-19. For these TCRs, the target antigens are not known. The time point denotes: late sampling 161 to 241 days after vaccination in three convalescent patients. As for treatment: roughly 10-day PBMC culture with coronavirus spike peptide pools or control peptides (ViraFEST assay). Sequenced with the Oncomine TCR Beta short-read assay was DNA taken from cultured CD4+ T cells. TCRdb fed the PCR reads into MiXCR, producing one record per CDR3 protein. The sample holds about 17,000 distinct CDR3 sequences, under 55% seen once. The specimen comprised CD4+ T cells from blood, cultured in vitro, sampled about 7 months after SARS-CoV-2 vaccination. The receptors come from a human donor who had recovered from COVID-19.

The V and J genes are TRBV7-2 and TRBJ1-1; D is undetermined. The CDR3 extends over 14 amino acids. Germline CDR1 and CDR2: SGHTA and FQGNSA. With 1 base removed from V and 3 bases from J, the gap between germline ends came to 9 bases. CDR3 amino acids: CASSLEWAHTEAFF. CDR3 sequence (DNA): TGTGCCAGCAGCTTAGAGTGGGCTCACACTGAAGCTTTCTTT.

The rearrangement uses TRBV6-6 and TRBJ2-6, with TRBD1 matching over 8 bases. V shed 5 bases, J shed 3 bases, and the junction held 0 bases outside the gene matches. In germline, CDR1 is MNHNY, CDR2 SVGAGI (reference sequence). The CDR3 is made up of 14 amino acids. CDR3 loop: CASSTGGGANVLTF. CDR3 nucleotide sequence: TGTGCCAGCAGTACAGGGGGTGGGGCCAACGTCCTGACTTTC.

This chain links TRBV7-2 with TRBJ2-5; TRBD2 might be the D (5 bases). The CDR3 extends over 13 amino acids. The V end lost 5 bases, the J end lost 3 bases, and 10 bases lay between the germline ends. Germline CDR1 is SGHTA and CDR2 is FQGNSA. The CDR3 DNA reads TGTGCCAGCAGCGTTAGCGTGAAAGAGACCCAGTACTTC. Residues: CASSVSVKETQYF. Filled out from reference TRBV7-2 and TRBJ2-5, the complete variable domain reads GAGVSQSPSNKVTEKGKDVELRCDPISGHTALYWYRQSLGQGLEFLIYFQGNSAPDKSGLPSDRFSAERTGGSVSTLTIQRTQQEDSAVYLCASSVSVKETQYFGPGTRLLVL.

The chain uses TRBV19 and TRBJ1-1; D ambiguous. Germline-derived CDR1 and CDR2 are LNHDA and SQIVND (reference sequence). The CDR3 runs 12 residues. With 9 bases removed from V and 0 bases from J, the gap between germline ends came to 8 bases. The CDR3 is CASSGLNTEAFF. In nucleotides, the CDR3 is TGTGCCAGCTCGGGCCTGAACACTGAAGCTTTCTTT.

This rearrangement joins TRBV15 to TRBJ2-1, with no clear D. CDR3 size: 16 residues. Germline CDR1 and CDR2: LNHNV and YYDKDF (reference sequence). The V end was cut by 0 bases, the J end by 9 bases, with 18 bases between. The CDR3 loop is CATSREILSQLGEQFF. The CDR3 nucleotides read TGTGCCACCAGCAGAGAGATTCTGTCCCAGCTAGGTGAGCAGTTCTTC.

The chain employs TRBV6-4 and TRBJ2-3; D is unresolved. Germline values: CDR1 MRHNA, CDR2 SNTAGT. V was shortened by 0 bases and J by 6 bases, with 7 bases between the two germline ends. This CDR3 is 13 amino acids long. CDR3: CASSDSVGDTQYF. CDR3 DNA: TGTGCCAGCAGTGACTCAGTGGGCGATACGCAGTATTTT.

The chain has TRBV7-9 and TRBJ2-3, with D unclear. The CDR3 has 14 amino acids. Trimming shortened V by 2 bases and J by 2 bases, and 8 bases separated the two germline ends. Per germline, CDR1 SEHNR and CDR2 FQNEAQ (reference sequence). The CDR3: CASSLNVVTDTQYF. The CDR3 bases are TGTGCCAGCAGCTTAAACGTGGTCACAGATACGCAGTATTTT.

The V and J genes are TRBV12-3 or TRBV12-4 and TRBJ1-2, with no clear D. Trimming cost V 8 bases and J 7 bases, with 11 bases left between them. The CDR3 consists of 11 residues. The CDR3 region has the DNA TGTGCCAGCCGGCGGGGAGGTGGCTACACCTTC. Translation: CASRRGGGYTF.

V is TRBV7-8 and J is TRBJ2-3; 7 nucleotides agree with TRBD1. Germline values: CDR1 SGHVS, CDR2 FQNEAQ. J gave up 0 bases and V 5 bases, and 11 bases lay outside the gene matches. The CDR3 runs to 17 residues. The CDR3 DNA follows: TGTGCCAGCAGCCACCCCCCAGGGGGATTTAGCACAGATACGCAGTATTTT. Protein sequence: CASSHPPGGFSTDTQYF.

The V and J genes are TRBV6-2 or TRBV6-3 and TRBJ2-1; D not certain. Between the trimmed V and J ends, which lost 6 bases and 3 bases, there was a span of 3 bases. Germline CDR1 and CDR2: MNHEY and SVGEGT. This CDR3 spans 11 amino acids. This chain's CDR3 is CASSFYNEQFF. The CDR3 DNA reads as TGTGCCAGCAGCTTCTACAATGAGCAGTTCTTC.

V is TRBV20-1 and J is TRBJ2-1, with D tentatively TRBD2 (6 bases). Germline V gene sequence: CDR1 DFQATT, CDR2 SNEGSKA (reference sequence). The CDR3 length is 14 residues. The V gene lost 5 bases and the J gene lost 4 bases, with 15 bases spanning the gap. The CDR3 nucleotides read TGCAGTGCTGGGATAGCGGAGCTTTACAATGAGCAGTTCTTC. Amino acid sequence: CSAGIAELYNEQFF.